The rows below give T cell receptor beta chains drawn from one sample of a study of T-cell reconstitution after alpha-beta-depleted transplantation in children. TCRdb itself ran the PCR reads through MiXCR, one entry per CDR3 protein. This table holds roughly 300,000 distinct CDR3 sequences, 11% found once. The sample in question was peripheral blood, obtained 180 days after TCRalphabeta/CD19-depleted stem cell transplant. These receptors were obtained from a male patient between 2 and 15 years old who had a stem cell transplant for chronic granulomatous disease, so the T cells may come from the graft donor. The CDR3 runs from the conserved cysteine through the conserved F or W. The D gene is left open where the match is weak. Rows give clone size only sometimes, using once, few, many, or a class for an expanded clone.

CDR3nt: TGTGCCAGCAGTGAACTGACGGGAACAACTGAAGCTTTCTTT
CDR3aa: CASSELTGTTEAFF
j_gene: TRBJ1-1
v_gene: TRBV2
d_gene: .
abundance: many

CDR3nt: TGTGCCAGCAGTGAATCAGGGTTCGGCGAAAAACTGTTTTTT
CDR3aa: CASSESGFGEKLFF
j_gene: TRBJ1-4
v_gene: TRBV25-1
d_gene: .
abundance: .

CDR3nt: TGCAGTGCAACGACAGGGGGCGATACCGGGGAGCTGTTTTTT
CDR3aa: CSATTGGDTGELFF
j_gene: TRBJ2-2
v_gene: TRBV20-1
d_gene: TRBD1
abundance: many

CDR3nt: TGTGCCAGCAGTTACAACAGGGGCGACAAAAATGAGCAGTTCTTC
CDR3aa: CASSYNRGDKNEQFF
j_gene: TRBJ2-1
v_gene: TRBV6-5
d_gene: TRBD1
abundance: many

CDR3nt: TGTGCCAGCAGCTTAGGACTAGCGGTCTACGAGCAGTACTTC
CDR3aa: CASSLGLAVYEQYF
j_gene: TRBJ2-7
v_gene: TRBV7-8
d_gene: TRBD2
abundance: many

CDR3nt: TGCGCCAGCAGCGATCCGGGACAGGGTTCCTACGAGCAGTACTTC
CDR3aa: CASSDPGQGSYEQYF
j_gene: TRBJ2-7
v_gene: TRBV5-1
d_gene: TRBD1
abundance: many

CDR3nt: TGTGCCAGCAGTTCACAGGGGGCTTGGACCAAAAACATTCAGTACTTC
CDR3aa: CASSSQGAWTKNIQYF
j_gene: TRBJ2-4
v_gene: TRBV6-5
d_gene: TRBD1
abundance: many

CDR3nt: TGTGCCTGGAGGGAACCCGGGGCCAAAAACATTCAGTACTTC
CDR3aa: CAWREPGAKNIQYF
j_gene: TRBJ2-4
v_gene: TRBV30
d_gene: .
abundance: few

CDR3nt: TGTGCCAGCAGTGTTACAGGGATTTTCCAAGGATCCTACGAGCAGTACTTC
CDR3aa: CASSVTGIFQGSYEQYF
j_gene: TRBJ2-7
v_gene: TRBV2
d_gene: .
abundance: many

CDR3nt: TGTGCCAGCAGTTTGACCTGGGCTTTCTTT
CDR3aa: CASSLTWAFF
j_gene: TRBJ1-1
v_gene: TRBV12-3/TRBV12-4
d_gene: .
abundance: many

CDR3nt: TGTGCCATCGGAGACAGGGGGAAGGAGACCCAGTACTTC
CDR3aa: CAIGDRGKETQYF
j_gene: TRBJ2-5
v_gene: TRBV10-3
d_gene: TRBD1
abundance: many

CDR3nt: TGCAGTGCCATGAAACGACAGGGGGCACGGGCCGGGGAGCTGTTTTTT
CDR3aa: CSAMKRQGARAGELFF
j_gene: TRBJ2-2
v_gene: TRBV20-1
d_gene: TRBD1
abundance: many

CDR3nt: TGCAGTGCTAGAGAGTTACAGGGGTACGAGCAGTACTTC
CDR3aa: CSARELQGYEQYF
j_gene: TRBJ2-7
v_gene: TRBV20-1
d_gene: TRBD1
abundance: .

CDR3nt: TGTGCCATCAGTGAGGGGCCGAGGGAGACTGGACGGATGAACACTGAAGCTTTCTTT
CDR3aa: CAISEGPRETGRMNTEAFF
j_gene: TRBJ1-1
v_gene: TRBV10-3
d_gene: .
abundance: many

CDR3nt: TGTGCCATCAGTGATCGGGACCTCACCGGGGAGCTGTTTTTT
CDR3aa: CAISDRDLTGELFF
j_gene: TRBJ2-2
v_gene: TRBV10-3
d_gene: .
abundance: many

CDR3nt: TGTGCCAGCAGCTTCGAGGGGTTCCAAGAGACCCAGTACTTC
CDR3aa: CASSFEGFQETQYF
j_gene: TRBJ2-5
v_gene: TRBV5-5
d_gene: .
abundance: few

CDR3nt: TGTGCCAGCAGTCCCCGGACAGGGGGCTGGGCCAAAAACATTCAGTACTTC
CDR3aa: CASSPRTGGWAKNIQYF
j_gene: TRBJ2-4
v_gene: TRBV12-3/TRBV12-4
d_gene: TRBD1
abundance: many

CDR3nt: TGTGCCACCAGCAGAGTCGGCAGCGGGAGGCGGGAGACCCAGTACTTC
CDR3aa: CATSRVGSGRRETQYF
j_gene: TRBJ2-5
v_gene: TRBV15
d_gene: TRBD2
abundance: many

CDR3nt: TGTGCCTGGAGAGGGGGGAGAAATGAAAAACTGTTTTTT
CDR3aa: CAWRGGRNEKLFF
j_gene: TRBJ1-4
v_gene: TRBV30
d_gene: .
abundance: .

CDR3nt: TGTGCCAGCAGAGTGGATCAAAAAAACATTCAGTACTTC
CDR3aa: CASRVDQKNIQYF
j_gene: TRBJ2-4
v_gene: TRBV5-4
d_gene: .
abundance: .

CDR3nt: TGTGCCAGTAGAGCGGACAGCAGAACCTACGAGCAGTACTTC
CDR3aa: CASRADSRTYEQYF
j_gene: TRBJ2-7
v_gene: TRBV19
d_gene: .
abundance: few

CDR3nt: TGTGCCAGCAGCCAAGGGAGTGGTGCCAAAAACATTCAGTACTTC
CDR3aa: CASSQGSGAKNIQYF
j_gene: TRBJ2-4
v_gene: TRBV3-1
d_gene: .
abundance: .

CDR3nt: TGTGCCAGCAGTGATTCTGGGACAGCGACCTACGAGCAGTACTTC
CDR3aa: CASSDSGTATYEQYF
j_gene: TRBJ2-7
v_gene: TRBV6-1
d_gene: TRBD1
abundance: many

CDR3nt: TGTGCCTGGAGCGGGACAGAGAATCAGCCCCAGCATTTT
CDR3aa: CAWSGTENQPQHF
j_gene: TRBJ1-5
v_gene: TRBV30
d_gene: TRBD1
abundance: .

CDR3nt: TGTGCCAGCAGCTTACCCCGACAGGGTCCCTCCTACGAGCAGTACTTC
CDR3aa: CASSLPRQGPSYEQYF
j_gene: TRBJ2-7
v_gene: TRBV7-9
d_gene: TRBD1
abundance: few

CDR3nt: TGTGCCAGCAGCCCCCGGGCCGCGAACACTGAAGCTTTCTTT
CDR3aa: CASSPRAANTEAFF
j_gene: TRBJ1-1
v_gene: TRBV9
d_gene: .
abundance: once

CDR3nt: TGCGCCAGCAGCGACACCGGGTCCTCCTACGAGCAGTACTTC
CDR3aa: CASSDTGSSYEQYF
j_gene: TRBJ2-7
v_gene: TRBV5-1
d_gene: .
abundance: many

CDR3nt: TGTGCCAGCAGCCTGCAGGGGGCCACCGGGGAGCTGTTTTTT
CDR3aa: CASSLQGATGELFF
j_gene: TRBJ2-2
v_gene: TRBV5-8
d_gene: TRBD1
abundance: many

CDR3nt: TGTGCCAGTAGCCGTGCAGGTTCAGCGGGAAACACCATATATTTT
CDR3aa: CASSRAGSAGNTIYF
j_gene: TRBJ1-3
v_gene: TRBV19
d_gene: .
abundance: few

CDR3nt: TGTGCCAGCATCTCGGGAGGGAGTAACACTGAAGCTTTCTTT
CDR3aa: CASISGGSNTEAFF
j_gene: TRBJ1-1
v_gene: TRBV28
d_gene: .
abundance: many

CDR3nt: TGTGCCAGCAGTTACGTAGACTCTGGGGCCAACGTCCTGACTTTC
CDR3aa: CASSYVDSGANVLTF
j_gene: TRBJ2-6
v_gene: TRBV6-5
d_gene: .
abundance: many

CDR3nt: TGCGGGGGCGCGGGAGGGGGCGCCGGGGAGCTGTTTTTT
CDR3aa: CGGAGGGAGELFF
j_gene: TRBJ2-2
v_gene: TRBV20-1
d_gene: TRBD2
abundance: .

CDR3nt: TGTGCCAGCAGCATCCCGGGACTAGCGGGAGGGCCGGGCGAGCAGTACTTC
CDR3aa: CASSIPGLAGGPGEQYF
j_gene: TRBJ2-7
v_gene: TRBV5-5
d_gene: TRBD2
abundance: many

CDR3nt: TGCAGTGCCAAGCGGGGACCCGACACAGATACGCAGTATTTT
CDR3aa: CSAKRGPDTDTQYF
j_gene: TRBJ2-3
v_gene: TRBV20-1
d_gene: TRBD2
abundance: many

CDR3nt: TGTGCCAGCAGCTCGTTAAGGGGCGGATGCCATAAAGAAGAGCAGTACTTC
CDR3aa: CASSSLRGGCHKEEQYF
j_gene: TRBJ2-7
v_gene: TRBV7-7
d_gene: .
abundance: many

CDR3nt: TGTGCCAGCAGCTCCCGGACAGGTGGAAGCTCCTACGAGCAGTACTTC
CDR3aa: CASSSRTGGSSYEQYF
j_gene: TRBJ2-7
v_gene: TRBV7-2
d_gene: TRBD1
abundance: many

CDR3nt: TGCAGTTTCGCGGGAGTAATAGGGGCTAGCACAGATACGCAGTATTTT
CDR3aa: CSFAGVIGASTDTQYF
j_gene: TRBJ2-3
v_gene: TRBV20-1
d_gene: TRBD2
abundance: few

CDR3nt: TGTGCCAGCTCACCACTAATGGGAAGGGATAATTCACCCCTCCACTTT
CDR3aa: CASSPLMGRDNSPLHF
j_gene: TRBJ1-6
v_gene: TRBV18
d_gene: .
abundance: .

CDR3nt: TGCAGCGTTGAAGTTGGGGGAAGGGGGACCCAGTACTTC
CDR3aa: CSVEVGGRGTQYF
j_gene: TRBJ2-5
v_gene: TRBV29-1
d_gene: .
abundance: many

CDR3nt: TGTGCCTGCTGTGACGGGGGTAGGAGGGCTATGAGCTCCTACAATGAGCAGTTCTTC
CDR3aa: CACCDGGRRAMSSYNEQFF
j_gene: TRBJ2-1
v_gene: TRBV12-3/TRBV12-4
d_gene: .
abundance: .

CDR3nt: TGTGCCAGCAGCTTGAGTAGGGAGAGGGAAAAACTGTTTTTT
CDR3aa: CASSLSREREKLFF
j_gene: TRBJ1-4
v_gene: TRBV5-4
d_gene: .
abundance: few

CDR3nt: TGCAGTGCACACGAAGCTTTCTTT
CDR3aa: CSAHEAFF
j_gene: TRBJ1-1
v_gene: TRBV20-1
d_gene: .
abundance: many

CDR3nt: TGCGCCAGCAGTCACCCAATGGGGACTAGCGGGAGTAATGAGCAGTTCTTC
CDR3aa: CASSHPMGTSGSNEQFF
j_gene: TRBJ2-1
v_gene: TRBV23-1
d_gene: TRBD2
abundance: few

CDR3nt: TGTGCCAGCAGTTTACTTCTAGCGGGAGACCCAAGGGACGAGCAGTACTTC
CDR3aa: CASSLLLAGDPRDEQYF
j_gene: TRBJ2-7
v_gene: TRBV28
d_gene: TRBD2
abundance: .

CDR3nt: TGTGCCAGCAGCCGAAGACGGACCACAGATACGCAGTATTTT
CDR3aa: CASSRRRTTDTQYF
j_gene: TRBJ2-3
v_gene: TRBV7-2
d_gene: .
abundance: many

CDR3nt: TGCAGTGCCCTAATAAGAAGCTCCTACAATGAGCAGTTCTTC
CDR3aa: CSALIRSSYNEQFF
j_gene: TRBJ2-1
v_gene: TRBV20-1
d_gene: .
abundance: many

CDR3nt: TGTGCCAGCAGTTCGCACCCAGGACAGGGGAACAAGGATGAAGCTTTCTTT
CDR3aa: CASSSHPGQGNKDEAFF
j_gene: TRBJ1-1
v_gene: TRBV28
d_gene: TRBD1
abundance: many

CDR3nt: TGTGCCAGCAGCTTAGGGTCCCTCGCACCGGGAAGACTTAAAGAGACCCAGTACTTC
CDR3aa: CASSLGSLAPGRLKETQYF
j_gene: TRBJ2-5
v_gene: TRBV11-3
d_gene: .
abundance: many

CDR3nt: TGCAGCGTTGGGACAGGGGATAGCTCACCCCTCCACTTT
CDR3aa: CSVGTGDSSPLHF
j_gene: TRBJ1-6
v_gene: TRBV29-1
d_gene: TRBD1
abundance: many

CDR3nt: TGTGCCAGCAGCCTGGACGGGACAGCAGGAGAGACCCAGTACTTC
CDR3aa: CASSLDGTAGETQYF
j_gene: TRBJ2-5
v_gene: TRBV5-4
d_gene: TRBD1
abundance: many

CDR3nt: TGTGCCAGCAGTTTATTTCAGGGGGCGGGATACAATGAGCAGTTCTTC
CDR3aa: CASSLFQGAGYNEQFF
j_gene: TRBJ2-1
v_gene: TRBV12-3/TRBV12-4
d_gene: TRBD1
abundance: many